This TCR beta chain was sequenced in a study of PD-L1 blockade in urothelial cancer. Study at large: Blood samples had a median of 141,255 T cells.

The time point was: pretreatment peripheral blood. Produced via immunoSEQ multiplex PCR; TCRdb's table is partial and in-frame only. The profile covers roughly 130,000 clones, with about 88% appearing a single time and 2.5% to 3.5% taken by the ten largest. The CDR3 consists of 13 residues. This sequence joins TRBV21-1 and TRBJ2-7; the table's D call, TRBD2, was not checked against the DNA. TRBV21-1 counts as a pseudogene. This specimen consisted of PBMCs, obtained around atezolizumab (anti-PD-L1) treatment. This sequence was found in a man aged 50 or older with urothelial cancer. The CDR3 region is CASGLAGVWEQYF. CDR3 bases: TGTGCCAGCGGGCTAGCGGGAGTCTGGGAGCAGTACTTC.